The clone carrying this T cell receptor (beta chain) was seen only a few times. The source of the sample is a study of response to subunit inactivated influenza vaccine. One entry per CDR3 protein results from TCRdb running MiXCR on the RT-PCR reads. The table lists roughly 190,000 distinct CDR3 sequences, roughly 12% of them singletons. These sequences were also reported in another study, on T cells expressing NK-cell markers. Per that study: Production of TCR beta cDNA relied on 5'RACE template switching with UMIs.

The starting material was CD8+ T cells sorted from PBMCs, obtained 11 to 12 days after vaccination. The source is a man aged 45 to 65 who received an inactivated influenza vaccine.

The CDR3 protein is CASSLTGTAYQETQYF. Here the CDR3 DNA reads TGTGCCAGCAGCCTAACCGGGACAGCGTACCAAGAGACCCAGTACTTC. This chain uses TRBV7-9 with TRBJ2-5; 7 nucleotides line up with TRBD1. Germline loops: CDR1 SEHNR, CDR2 FQNEAQ (reference sequence). V lost 5 bases to trimming and J lost 0 bases; unmatched junction nucleotides: 9. The CDR3 is made up of 16 amino acids.